Each of the 13 T cell receptor beta chains below was sequenced from the same sample in a study of Ad26.COV2.S vaccination and SARS-CoV-2 variants. The treatment: about 20 received Ad26.COV2.S at low or high dose, single or two shots; 5 received placebo; per-sample allocation not given. Sampling was done on day 63 after the first vaccine or placebo injection. The method was immunoSEQ multiplex PCR; TCRdb's version includes in-frame clones alone and lacks a portion of them. The table includes 410,000 or so clones, over 75% detected once. The sequences come from peripheral blood, collected in a trial of Ad26.COV2.S vaccine versus placebo. The receptor source for this set is a person between 18 and 65 years old who received the Ad26.COV2.S COVID-19 vaccine or a placebo.

This chain connects TRBV18 to TRBJ2-1; no clear D gene. Germline CDR1 and CDR2: KGHSH and LQKENI. V lost 2 bases, J lost 4 bases, and 6 bases lay in between. The CDR3 is 13 amino acids. The CDR3 sequence: CASSPRQYNEQFF. The DNA for the CDR3 is TGTGCCAGCTCACCAAGGCAGTACAATGAGCAGTTCTTC.

This chain joins TRBV4-3 and TRBJ2-7, with D possibly being TRBD1 (5 bases). CDR1 is LGHNA, CDR2 YSLEER, per germline. The CDR3 length is 15 residues. V gave up 1 base and J gave up 2 bases, with 12 bases separating them. CDR3 bases: TGCGCCAGCAGCCAAGCGCACAGGTCAGCCTACGAGCAGTACTTC. This sequence encodes CASSQAHRSAYEQYF.

This chain joins TRBV3-1 (or the pseudogene TRBV3-2) and TRBJ1-1, with D possibly being TRBD1 (5 bases). The CDR3 is 14 residues long. V gave up 2 bases and J gave up 1 base, with 8 bases separating them. The germline V gene has CDR1 LGHDT and CDR2 YNNKEL (reference sequence). In DNA form, the CDR3 reads TGTGCCAGCAGCCAACCGGGGCCGAACACTGAAGCTTTCTTT. It specifies CASSQPGPNTEAFF.

The rearrangement joins TRBV19 to TRBJ2-3; 15 bases are a match to TRBD2. The V gene end was trimmed by 4 bases and the J gene end by 0 bases; junction bases not matched to a gene: 5. The CDR3 extends over 18 amino acids. Looked up from germline, CDR1 is LNHDA and CDR2 is SQIVND (reference sequence). This CDR3 reads CASSKGLAGGTSTDTQYF. The CDR3 DNA follows: TGTGCCAGTAGTAAGGGACTAGCGGGAGGAACTAGCACAGATACGCAGTATTTT.

The J gene is TRBJ2-1, the V gene TRBV19; D unclear. Trimming stripped 6 bases from V and 7 bases from J, with 19 bases between. The CDR3 is 15 residues long. Germline CDR1 LNHDA, CDR2 SQIVND (reference sequence). DNA of the CDR3: TGTGCCAGTAGCCCACAGTACGATACTATGAATGAGCAGTTCTTC. Translating gives CASSPQYDTMNEQFF.

The J gene is TRBJ2-7, the V gene TRBV25-1, with D possibly matching TRBD2 (6 bases). With 6 bases removed from V and 3 bases from J, the gap between germline ends came to 21 bases. The germline V gene has CDR1 MGHDK and CDR2 SYGVNS. The CDR3 runs 16 residues. Here the CDR3 DNA reads TGTGCCAGCAGCCCCTCAGGCCGCCCCGGGGGCTACGAGCAGTACTTC. Protein: CASSPSGRPGGYEQYF.

A remark on this clone: The same CDR3 can be traced to other DNA sequences in this sample. J is TRBJ1-5 and V is TRBV4-1; a weak D match, TRBD1 (5 bases). There are 13 residues in the CDR3. V was cut by 3 bases and J by 3 bases, with 6 bases left in between. Germline assignment: CDR1 MGHRA and CDR2 YSYEKL. DNA of the CDR3: TGCGCCAGCAGCCAGGGGCCCAATCAGCCCCAGCATTTT. Its translation: CASSQGPNQPQHF.

This chain connects TRBV15 to TRBJ2-4; 8 nucleotides agree with TRBD1. Germline V gives CDR1 LNHNV, CDR2 YYDKDF (reference sequence). This CDR3 has 16 residues. With 3 bases clipped from V and 0 bases from J, the junction kept 4 bases outside the gene matches. The CDR3 bases are TGTGCCACCAGCAGTTTAGGACAGGGAGCCAAAAACATTCAGTACTTC. It codes for CATSSLGQGAKNIQYF.

For the CDR3, the DNA is TGTGCCAGCAGTTATACCCTAGACACCGGGGAGCTGTTTTTT. The encoded protein is CASSYTLDTGELFF. The gene calls are TRBV6-2 or TRBV6-3 and TRBJ2-2, with D uncertain. With 3 bases removed from V and 3 bases from J, the gap between germline ends came to 8 bases. Germline CDR1 is MNHEY and CDR2 is SVGEGT. There are 14 residues in the CDR3.

V usage is TRBV7-9 and J usage is TRBJ2-7; D is tentatively TRBD1 or TRBD2 (5 bases each). The CDR3 runs to 13 residues. Germline V gene data show CDR1 as SEHNR and CDR2 as FQNEAQ (reference sequence). The V and J ends lost 4 bases and 5 bases respectively, with 12 bases between them. This chain's CDR3 is CASSSPVGHEQYF. As DNA, the CDR3 is TGTGCCAGCAGCTCCCCTGTGGGACACGAGCAGTACTTC.

The CDR3, as DNA: TGTGCCAGCTCACCGTTCGAGGGAGGTCGGACCGGGGAGCTGTTTTTT. Its translation is CASSPFEGGRTGELFF. The chain has TRBV18 and TRBJ2-2; tentatively, D is TRBD2 (6 bases). CDR1 is KGHSH and CDR2 is LQKENI in the germline V gene. Trimming pared 3 bases from V and 5 bases from J, leaving 16 bases between. The CDR3 has 16 residues.

The CDR3 region has the DNA TGTGCCAGCAGCTTTTACAGCAATCAGCCCCAGCATTTT. This gives the protein CASSFYSNQPQHF. The chain couples TRBV5-6 to TRBJ1-5; D is undetermined. This CDR3 spans 13 amino acids. Germline CDR1 and CDR2: SGHDT and YYEEEE. Deletions cut 2 bases from V and 1 base from J, with 4 bases between.

In regard to this clone: This sample includes further DNA sequences coding for the same CDR3. The J gene is TRBJ1-1, the V gene TRBV12-3 or TRBV12-4, with no clear D. CDR3 length equals 13 residues. The V end was cut by 1 base, the J end by 3 bases, with 6 bases between. The CDR3 loop reads CASSLGGDTEAFF. The CDR3 DNA sequence: TGTGCCAGCAGTTTAGGCGGGGACACTGAAGCTTTCTTT.